One and the same sample provided the 27 T cell receptor beta chains below, sequenced in a study of cytomegalovirus exposure and HLA in healthy donors. PCR was performed using 60 Vbeta and 13 Jbeta primers. Libraries were prepared by immunoSEQ multiplex PCR; TCRdb keeps only in-frame clonotypes and omits some of them. The sample has about 200,000 clones; 75% to 90% are singletons. Sequencing was done on a sample of PBMCs. The receptor source for this set is a woman in her forties or fifties in good health and CMV-seropositive.

The chain couples TRBV4-3 to TRBJ2-5, with 12 bases lining up with TRBD1. Germline V CDR1 and CDR2: LGHNA, YSLEER. V gave up 0 bases and J gave up 7 bases; unmatched junction bases: 9. This CDR3 is built from 17 residues. The CDR3 DNA sequence: TGCGCCAGCAGCCAAGATCTGGGACAGGGGGCTCTCGGGACCCAGTACTTC. This gives the protein CASSQDLGQGALGTQYF.

This sequence joins TRBV13 and TRBJ2-1, with 10 bases matching TRBD2. Germline CDR1 reads PRHDT; CDR2 reads FYEKMQ (reference sequence). The CDR3 is made up of 16 amino acids. V shed 0 bases, J shed 9 bases, and the junction held 8 bases outside the gene matches. The CDR3 reads CASSLGASGSSGEQFF. The CDR3 DNA is TGTGCCAGCAGCTTAGGCGCTAGCGGGAGTTCGGGTGAGCAGTTCTTC.

This clone occurred once. The chain carries TRBV27 and TRBJ2-7; 11 bases are shared with TRBD2. The CDR3 runs 16 residues. The V gene's germline CDR1 is MNHEY and CDR2 SMNVEV (reference sequence). The junction had 10 bases not matched to a gene; V was cut back by 4 bases and J by 5 bases. The CDR3 coding sequence is TGTGCCAGCAGTTCCTACTCACTAGCGGGAGAACACGAGCAGTACTTC. The encoded protein is CASSSYSLAGEHEQYF.

The chain couples TRBV5-4 to TRBJ1-1; D is possibly TRBD1 (6 bases). In germline, CDR1 is SGHNT, CDR2 YYREEE (reference sequence). Trimming took off 0 bases at V and 0 bases at J, with 12 bases between the two ends. This CDR3 region has 16 residues. Here the CDR3 reads CASSLDPRGMNTEAFF. CDR3 in DNA: TGTGCCAGCAGCTTGGACCCCAGGGGAATGAACACTGAAGCTTTCTTT. The full variable domain, completed using reference TRBV5-4 and TRBJ1-1, is ETGVTQSPTHLIKTRGQQVTLRCSSQSGHNTVSWYQQALGQGPQFIFQYYREEENGRGNFPPRFSGLQFPNYSSELNVNALELDDSALYLCASSLDPRGMNTEAFFGQGTRLTVV.

V and J are TRBV5-1 and TRBJ2-1, with 9 nucleotides matching TRBD2. With V trimmed by 1 base and J by 5 bases, 1 base remained unmatched. The CDR3 sequence is 14 residues long. The V gene's germline CDR1 is SGHRS and CDR2 YFSETQ. CDR3 nucleotides: TGCGCCAGCAGCTTGTCTAGCGGGGACAATGAGCAGTTCTTC. Amino acids: CASSLSSGDNEQFF.

The V call is TRBV5-4, the J call TRBJ2-7; tentatively, D is TRBD2 (5 bases). V lost 5 bases and J 0 bases, leaving 12 bases between the germline ends. Germline V CDR1 and CDR2: SGHNT, YYREEE (reference sequence). This CDR3 region has 14 residues. As DNA, the CDR3 is TGTGCCAGCAGTCACACCGGGAACTCCTACGAGCAGTACTTC. Amino acid sequence: CASSHTGNSYEQYF. The variable domain in full, with the rest retrieved from reference TRBV5-4 and TRBJ2-7, is ETGVTQSPTHLIKTRGQQVTLRCSSQSGHNTVSWYQQALGQGPQFIFQYYREEENGRGNFPPRFSGLQFPNYSSELNVNALELDDSALYLCASSHTGNSYEQYFGPGTRLTVT.

V usage is TRBV13 and J usage is TRBJ2-3; 10 bases fit TRBD2. In germline, CDR1 is PRHDT, CDR2 FYEKMQ (reference sequence). Trimming cost V 0 bases and J 2 bases; bases outside gene matches: 2. The CDR3 contains 16 residues. The CDR3 sequence: CASSLGLAGDTDTQYF. DNA of the CDR3: TGTGCCAGCAGCTTAGGGCTAGCGGGAGACACAGATACGCAGTATTTT.

This clone has only one observation. V is TRBV5-1 and J is TRBJ2-5, with TRBD2 matching over 11 bases. The CDR3 is 20 residues long. In germline, CDR1 is SGHRS, CDR2 YFSETQ. J was trimmed by 5 bases and V by 0 bases; bases with no gene match: 18. DNA for the CDR3: TGCGCCAGCAGCTTGGAAGATCTGGGAGTAGCGGGGGGGTATTTTGAGACCCAGTACTTC. Translated, it gives CASSLEDLGVAGGYFETQYF.

This clone was seen a single time. The chain is built from TRBV7-2 and TRBJ2-1, with 12 bases aligning to TRBD2. Per the germline V gene, CDR1 is SGHTA and CDR2 is FQGNSA. This CDR3 spans 16 amino acids. V dropped 5 bases and J dropped 2; count of bases not matched to a gene: 4. The CDR3 bases are TGTGCCAGCAGCCATGCTAGCGGGGGGGCCTACAATGAGCAGTTCTTC. Its translation is CASSHASGGAYNEQFF.

The rearrangement uses TRBV7-9 and TRBJ2-1; 7 bases align to TRBD2. The CDR3 consists of 17 residues. Germline-derived CDR1 and CDR2 are SEHNR and FQNEAQ (reference sequence). V dropped 4 bases and J dropped 7; count of bases not matched to a gene: 16. The CDR3 DNA sequence: TGTGCCAGCAGCTCCATTTTGGGGGGGATGAATATGAATGAGCAGTTCTTC. It yields the protein CASSSILGGMNMNEQFF.

This chain links TRBV18 with TRBJ2-5; TRBD1 agrees at 11 bases. The germline V gene encodes CDR1 KGHSH and CDR2 LQKENI. V gave up 1 base and J gave up 4 bases; unmatched junction bases: 2. This CDR3 has 15 residues. CDR3: CASSPRGTGGETQYF. The DNA for the CDR3 is TGTGCCAGCTCACCACGGGGGACAGGGGGAGAGACCCAGTACTTC. The full variable domain, in which reference TRBV18 and TRBJ2-5 provide the parts outside the CDR3, is NAGVMQNPRHLVRRRGQEARLRCSPMKGHSHVYWYRQLPEEGLKFMVYLQKENIIDESGMPKERFSAEFPKEGPSILRIQQVVRGDSAAYFCASSPRGTGGETQYFGPGTRLLVL.

V and J are TRBV11-2 and TRBJ2-7; D might be TRBD2 (5 bases). Germline V lookup: CDR1 SGHAT, CDR2 FQNNGV. The CDR3 runs 14 residues. V was shortened by 1 base and J by 4 bases, with 11 bases between the two germline ends. The CDR3 DNA sequence: TGTGCCAGCAGCTTAGGGGAGACTATTTACGAGCAGTACTTC. Protein: CASSLGETIYEQYF. Full variable domain (missing parts from reference TRBV11-2 and TRBJ2-7): EAGVAQSPRYKIIEKRQSVAFWCNPISGHATLYWYQQILGQGPKLLIQFQNNGVVDDSQLPKDRFSAERLKGVDSTLKIQPAKLEDSAVYLCASSLGETIYEQYFGPGTRLTVT.

This clone has more than one count but fewer than ten. The chain joins TRBV5-5 to TRBJ2-7; no definite D call. V was clipped by 2 bases and J by 2 bases, with 8 bases between them. The CDR3 totals 13 residues. From germline, CDR1 is SGHKS and CDR2 YYEKEE (reference sequence). CDR3 sequence: CASSLFETYEQYF. The CDR3 DNA reads TGTGCCAGCAGCTTATTTGAGACCTACGAGCAGTACTTC.

This sequence joins TRBV9 and TRBJ2-1, with 14 bases matching TRBD2. Unmatched junction bases numbered 4, after V lost 4 bases and J lost 4 bases. The CDR3 has 16 residues. Germline V lookup: CDR1 SGDLS, CDR2 YYNGEE. For the CDR3, the DNA is TGTGCCAGCAGCAACCGACTAGCGGGGGGGTACAATGAGCAGTTCTTC. The encoded protein is CASSNRLAGGYNEQFF.

This chain joins TRBV10-2 and TRBJ2-1; TRBD1 matches at 7 bases. The CDR3 runs to 13 residues. CDR1 is WSHSY, CDR2 SAAADI, per germline. With V trimmed by 7 bases and J by 12 bases, 12 bases remained unmatched. The CDR3 DNA reads TGCGCCAGCACTGCAGACAGGGTAGCGCTGCAGTTCTTC. It specifies CASTADRVALQFF.

This chain's CDR3 is CASSSLRDTSGRNEQFF. CDR3 coding DNA: TGTGCCAGCAGTTCCCTCCGGGACACTAGCGGGAGGAATGAGCAGTTCTTC. The chain recombines TRBV28 with TRBJ2-1; the match to TRBD2 covers 12 bases. Germline loops: CDR1 MDHEN, CDR2 SYDVKM. The CDR3 runs to 17 residues. V shed 4 bases, J shed 7 bases, and the junction held 11 bases outside the gene matches.

The J gene is TRBJ2-7, the V gene TRBV11-2; TRBD1 is a possible D gene (6 bases). CDR3 size: 16 residues. Trimming shortened V by 1 base and J by 3 bases, and 16 bases separated the two germline ends. CDR1 is SGHAT, CDR2 FQNNGV, per germline. The CDR3 sequence: CASSLGFRTVVYEQYF. The DNA of the CDR3 is TGTGCCAGCAGCTTAGGATTCAGGACAGTGGTCTACGAGCAGTACTTC.

The chain couples TRBV28 to TRBJ1-2; perhaps TRBD1 as D (5 bases). Germline V CDR1 and CDR2: MDHEN, SYDVKM. This CDR3 contains 13 residues. Trimming pared 7 bases from V and 8 bases from J, leaving 17 bases between. The CDR3 DNA reads as TGTGCCAGCACCATGGAAGGGGCGCGCGGCTACACCTTC. It yields the protein CASTMEGARGYTF.

V gene TRBV9 combines with J gene TRBJ2-1; 13 bases map to TRBD2. The CDR3 has 17 residues. Trimming at V came to 4 bases and at J to 9 bases, leaving 13 bases not matched to a gene. The V gene's germline CDR1 is SGDLS and CDR2 YYNGEE. CDR3 region: CASSLTSGGASSFEQFF. The CDR3 DNA sequence: TGTGCCAGCAGCCTTACTAGCGGGGGGGCAAGTAGCTTTGAGCAGTTCTTC.

Turning to this clone: Other nucleotide sequences in the sample specify the same CDR3. This sequence joins TRBV18 and TRBJ2-7; D might be TRBD2 (7 bases). V was trimmed by 3 bases and J by 0 bases, leaving 12 bases between them. The CDR3 contains 15 residues. The germline V gene has CDR1 KGHSH and CDR2 LQKENI. The DNA of the CDR3 is TGTGCCAGCTCACCGGGGAGGGGGAGCTCCTACGAGCAGTACTTC. Translated, it gives CASSPGRGSSYEQYF.

The J gene is TRBJ2-2, the V gene TRBV28; the D gene is possibly TRBD2 (6 bases). There are 15 residues in the CDR3. Germline loops: CDR1 MDHEN, CDR2 SYDVKM. V was cut by 4 bases and J by 4 bases, with 13 bases left in between. CDR3 region: CASSSPGVSTGELFF. The CDR3 DNA reads as TGTGCCAGCAGTTCACCGGGAGTGTCCACCGGGGAGCTGTTTTTT. Full variable domain (remainder filled in from reference TRBV28 and TRBJ2-2): DVKVTQSSRYLVKRTGEKVFLECVQDMDHENMFWYRQDPGLGLRLIYFSYDVKMKEKGDIPEGYSVSREKKERFSLILESASTNQTSMYLCASSSPGVSTGELFFGEGSRLTVL.

In this sample, this clone turned up once. The junction does not match germline at one end; this may be a read error. CDR3 sequence reads: CASSLRENTKAFF. For the CDR3, the DNA is TGTGCCAGCAGTTTACGAGAGAACACTAAAGCTTTCTTT. The chain combines TRBV27 with TRBJ1-1; D not resolved. Germline V CDR1 and CDR2: MNHEY, SMNVEV (reference sequence). The CDR3 loop spans 13 amino acids.

This chain links TRBV25-1 with TRBJ1-2; D ambiguous. V was cut by 8 bases and J by 0 bases, with 10 bases left in between. CDR1 and CDR2 (germline): MGHDK, SYGVNS. The CDR3 length is 13 residues. CDR3 amino acids: CASSFGANYGYTF. The CDR3 region has the DNA TGTGCCAGCTCCTTTGGAGCTAACTATGGCTACACCTTC.

In DNA, the CDR3 is TGCGCCAGCAGCCAAGATCCGGCCAGGGTTGGGATCTCACCCCTCCACTTT. Encoded protein: CASSQDPARVGISPLHF. V and J are TRBV4-3 and TRBJ1-6; the D gene is possibly TRBD1 (5 bases). Germline CDR1 is LGHNA and CDR2 is YSLEER. The CDR3 covers 17 residues. The V end lost 0 bases, the J end lost 10 bases, and 19 bases lay between the germline ends.

The chain has TRBV2 and TRBJ1-5; unclear D gene. Trimming shortened V by 1 base and J by 3 bases, and 7 bases separated the two germline ends. This CDR3 is built from 14 residues. CDR1 SNHLY and CDR2 FYNNEI come from the germline V gene. This chain's CDR3 is CASSEGHLNQPQHF. As DNA, the CDR3 is TGTGCCAGCAGTGAAGGGCACCTCAATCAGCCCCAGCATTTT.

The chain recombines TRBV15 with TRBJ1-6, with 8 bases lining up with TRBD1. Germline V gene lookup returns CDR1 LNHNV and CDR2 YYDKDF (reference sequence). V was pared by 1 base and J by 9 bases, with 5 bases of the junction left unmatched. CDR3 length: 15 residues. The CDR3 spells CATSRGRGQGSPLHF. The CDR3 DNA is TGTGCCACCAGCAGAGGCAGGGGGCAGGGTTCACCCCTCCACTTT.

DNA for the CDR3: TGTGCCAGCAGTTCGGGACAGGGGAGTTACACCTTC. It specifies CASSSGQGSYTF. The genes are TRBV6-5 and TRBJ1-2; 10 bases agree with TRBD1. The J segment lost 11 bases and the V segment lost 4 bases, leaving 4 bases of the junction unmatched. Per the germline V gene, CDR1 is MNHEY and CDR2 is SVGAGI. CDR3 length: 12 amino acids.